This TCR beta chain was sequenced for a study of blood T cell repertoires in COVID-19. Looking at the study overall: Some COVID-19 samples were acute and others convalescent; all came from the United States, Italy and Spain.

Enrolled through a virtual design, the participants were between about 18 and 100 years of age and came from fewer than 30 US areas. Original analysis: The authors estimated nucleated cell counts from reference gene primer amplification. Profiled with immunoSEQ multiplex PCR; TCRdb holds only in-frame clones, not every one. The D gene and trimming were derived from the DNA, and the V and J assignments and clone size from that table. Counted here are under 300,000 clones, roughly 84% occurring once; the ten biggest clones make up around 3.6%. CDR3 length: 12 residues. Trimming took 8 bases from V and 3 from J, leaving 11 bases between them. Germline values: CDR1 MGHDK, CDR2 SYGVNS.

The clonotype originates from a man aged 45-60 years who had recovered from COVID-19. Sequencing was done on a sample of PBMCs or T cells enriched from blood (not recorded which). This chain links TRBV25-1 with TRBJ2-7; TRBD2 is a possible D gene (5 bases). CDR3 DNA: TGTGCCAGCTCGGACTTTGGCTACGAGCAGTACTTC. It specifies CASSDFGYEQYF.